Sequencing of this TCR beta chain was carried out in a study of T-cell memory formation after mild COVID-19. Study-level background: TCR clusters largely stayed donor specific. Findings and limits, study-wide: Certain responding clones were present in pre-infection memory, suggesting participation of cross-reactive memory. Whereas later expanders leaned CD4+, clones contracting day 15 to 85 showed a balanced CD4/CD8 makeup. CD4+ contracting clones lay mainly in CM and EM, CD8+ ones in EMRA.

TCRdb re-analysed the 5' RACE reads in MiXCR, keeping a single row per CDR3 protein. The table includes roughly 350,000 distinct CDR3 sequences, around 27% detected once. This clonotype is labeled as medium-sized (0.01 to 0.1%). Its antigen remains unknown. There are 15 residues in the CDR3. Germline CDR1 and CDR2: SGHKS and YYEKEE (reference sequence). The ends were cut back, 5 bases at V and 1 base at J, with 15 bases in the middle. Sequencing input: PBMCs or a T cell subset sorted from them (not recorded which). The source of this sequence is an adult woman who had mild COVID-19 (a few samples of this study predate the infection). Cell type and time point are not known. The chain joins TRBV5-5 to TRBJ2-5; unclear D gene. CDR3 amino acids: CASSTPGRSQETQYF. CDR3 in DNA: TGTGCCAGCAGTACCCCCGGGCGGTCCCAAGAGACCCAGTACTTC.